The following is a T cell receptor beta chain sequence with its context. These data originate in a study of T cell changes during pregnancy in multiple sclerosis. Germline lookup yields CDR1 SGHRS and CDR2 YFSETQ. The CDR3 loop spans 15 amino acids. V was pared by 4 bases and J by 1 base, with 14 bases between. Assay used: immunoSEQ multiplex PCR; TCRdb lists only in-frame clones, some missing. The sample shows about 87,000 clones, around 93% of them seen only once. The V gene is TRBV5-1, the J gene TRBJ2-5; D is possibly TRBD2 (6 bases). The origin of this receptor is a female donor in good health, enrolled as a control in a pregnancy study. The source material was peripheral blood, sampled in the third trimester of pregnancy. The CDR3 protein is CASSPPEGLQETQYF. The CDR3 DNA is TGCGCCAGCAGCCCCCCGGAGGGGCTCCAAGAGACCCAGTACTTC.